In its sample, the clone carrying this T cell receptor beta chain was seen once. This sample is part of a study of blood T cell repertoires in COVID-19. Study context: Whether acute or convalescent, the COVID-19 samples came from the United States, Italy and Spain.

The method was immunoSEQ multiplex PCR; TCRdb's version includes in-frame clones alone and lacks a portion of them. The repertoire includes 90,000 to 150,000 clones, about three quarters of them detected once, and 5% to 8% sits in the top ten. The CDR3 contains 14 residues. Germline lookup yields CDR1 MNHEY and CDR2 SVGEGT. Trimming pared 5 bases from V and 2 bases from J, leaving 13 bases between. The sequence was obtained from a man in his 70s with acute or convalescent COVID-19. Sequenced sample: peripheral blood. This chain joins TRBV6-2 or TRBV6-3 and TRBJ2-7, with a weak D call TRBD1 (6 bases). In DNA form, the CDR3 reads TGTGCCAGCAGTATAGGGGGACGGACCTACGAGCAGTACTTC. Its translation is CASSIGGRTYEQYF.